The clone carrying this T cell receptor (beta chain) was seen ten or more times. Antigen specificity is unknown. Every donor was a healthy Caucasian. This entry comes from a study of identical twins. General study findings and limits: Out-of-frame alpha sequences common to twins exhibited an excess of low generation probability.

A universal primer site was added by template switching, and unique molecular identifiers were carried by the cDNA. TCRdb analysed the 5' RACE reads with MiXCR anew, one entry per CDR3 protein. The sample carries about 660,000 distinct CDR3 sequences, 8.6% recorded once. The sample also formed part of further work on yellow fever vaccine responses in identical twins.

This receptor was identified in a woman under 30 in good health. The specimen was PBMCs.

CDR3 in DNA: TGTGCCAGCAGCTTGGTCGACAGGGTAAGGGAGCAGTACTTC. Its protein product is CASSLVDRVREQYF. V is TRBV5-8 and J is TRBJ2-7; 7 bases line up with TRBD1. V lost 0 bases to trimming and J lost 7 bases; unmatched junction nucleotides: 7. This CDR3 comprises 14 residues. Germline CDR1 reads SGHTS; CDR2 reads YDEGEE.